This T cell receptor (beta chain) is drawn from a study of cytomegalovirus exposure and HLA in healthy donors. The study's findings and limits: Sequencing likely caused a cluster of highly shared sequence variants. Per a later analysis, about 17,000 TCR beta sequences showed association with HLA alleles at 0.05 false discovery rate.

The CDR3 has 13 residues. Looked up from germline, CDR1 is SGHDN and CDR2 is FVKESK. Trimming took 3 bases from V and 5 from J, leaving 11 bases between them. 13 Jbeta primers and 60 Vbeta primers were used for the PCR. Here immunoSEQ multiplex PCR was the method, and the copy in TCRdb shows in-frame clones only, minus some. This table holds about 200,000 clones, 75% to 85% found once. Concerning this clone itself: Its cognate antigen is unknown.

The gene calls are TRBV14 and TRBJ2-7, with D perhaps TRBD2 (5 bases). This receptor was taken from a woman aged 40 to 55 in good health and CMV-seronegative. The sequenced sample consisted of PBMCs. CDR3 sequence reads: CASSHLQRDEQYF. As DNA, the CDR3 is TGTGCCAGCAGCCACCTACAGAGGGACGAGCAGTACTTC. The full variable domain, completed using reference TRBV14 and TRBJ2-7, is EAGVTQFPSHSVIEKGQTVTLRCDPISGHDNLYWYRRVMGKEIKFLLHFVKESKQDESGMPNNRFLAERTGGTYSTLKVQPAELEDSGVYFCASSHLQRDEQYFGPGTRLTVT.